The entry below gives a single TCR beta chain sequence along with its context. The record originates from a study of blood T cell repertoires in COVID-19. After removal of 3 bases from V and 4 bases from J, the junction contained 4 bases not matched to a gene. This CDR3 has 15 residues. Per the germline V gene, CDR1 is SGDLS and CDR2 is YYNGEE. Allocation to cohorts depended on clinical history reported by the participants. Using immunoSEQ multiplex PCR, the repertoire was profiled, and TCRdb retains in-frame clones only, with some absent. Altogether roughly 340,000 clones are present, roughly nine tenths being singletons, with the ten largest covering around 1%.

The specimen was PBMCs or T cells enriched from blood (not recorded which). The gene calls are TRBV9 and TRBJ2-5; 12 bases align to TRBD2. The sequence was collected from a man younger than 30 who had recovered from COVID-19. The DNA of the CDR3 is TGTGCCAGCAGCGCTAGCGGGGGGGCACGAGAGACCCAGTACTTC. This encodes CASSASGGARETQYF.